This entry lists 26 T cell receptor beta chains sequenced from one sample in a study of T-cell reconstitution after alpha-beta-depleted transplantation in children. As it was prepared, the TCRbeta library received unique molecular identifiers. MiXCR, applied by TCRdb to the PCR reads, yields one record per CDR3 protein. The sample lists approximately 350,000 distinct CDR3 sequences, approximately 10% seen once, with 2% to 2.5% in the top ten. Here the sequenced sample was PBMCs from the stem cell graft donor, taken from the stem cell graft. The receptors were gathered from a human donor who donated a stem cell graft to a child with acute lymphoblastic leukemia.

The V call is TRBV7-2, the J call TRBJ1-6; D perhaps matches TRBD1 (5 bases). The germline V gene encodes CDR1 SGHTA and CDR2 FQGNSA. V was clipped by 1 base and J by 19 bases, with 17 bases between them. This CDR3 spans 13 amino acids. For the CDR3, the DNA is TGTGCCAGCAGCTTAGACACCGGGACCCTTCATCACTTT. Protein: CASSLDTGTLHHF.

The chain employs TRBV5-1 and TRBJ2-7, with TRBD1 identical over 9 bases. V lost 2 bases, J lost 2 bases, and 5 bases stayed unmatched. Germline values: CDR1 SGHRS, CDR2 YFSETQ. This CDR3 spans 15 amino acids. CDR3 sequence (DNA): TGCGCCAGCAGCTTCCAACAGGGGGCCACCTACGAGCAGTACTTC. It encodes CASSFQQGATYEQYF.

This clonotype was recorded a few times. The chain links TRBV7-2 to TRBJ2-1; 9 nucleotides line up with TRBD1. The germline gives CDR1 SGHTA, CDR2 FQGNSA. The length of the CDR3 is 15 residues. Germline trimming cut 5 bases from V and 0 bases from J; bases unmatched to any gene: 2. The CDR3: CASSRQGVSYNEQFF. CDR3 nucleotides: TGTGCCAGCAGCCGACAGGGGGTCTCCTACAATGAGCAGTTCTTC. Full variable domain (outside the CDR3, taken from reference TRBV7-2 and TRBJ2-1): GAGVSQSPSNKVTEKGKDVELRCDPISGHTALYWYRQSLGQGLEFLIYFQGNSAPDKSGLPSDRFSAERTGGSVSTLTIQRTQQEDSAVYLCASSRQGVSYNEQFFGPGTRLTVL.

This clonotype was counted ten times or more. The chain couples TRBV9 to TRBJ2-2, with 9 positions matching TRBD2. This CDR3 is built from 16 residues. Looked up from germline, CDR1 is SGDLS and CDR2 is YYNGEE. The V segment lost 4 bases and the J segment 3 bases; nucleotides outside the gene matches: 7. CDR3 sequence reads: CASSSGTSLYTGELFF. DNA of the CDR3: TGTGCCAGCAGCAGCGGGACTAGCCTCTACACCGGGGAGCTGTTTTTT.

A few counts support this clonotype. The rearrangement joins TRBV29-1 to TRBJ1-2; 9 nucleotides line up with TRBD1. The V and J ends lost 2 bases and 6 bases, in that order; junction bases with no gene match: 4. Germline lookup yields CDR1 SQVTM and CDR2 ANQGSEA. There are 13 residues in the CDR3. This chain's CDR3 is CSVEQGQGNGYTF. CDR3 nucleotides: TGCAGCGTTGAACAGGGACAGGGAAATGGCTACACCTTC.

In its sample, this clonotype was seen many times. V is TRBV6-5 and J is TRBJ2-7, with TRBD2 matching 9 bases. The CDR3 has 12 amino acids. The V gene's germline CDR1 is MNHEY and CDR2 SVGAGI. After removal of 6 bases from V and 6 bases from J, the junction contained 3 bases not matched to a gene. The CDR3 loop reads CASSPLAGEQYF. CDR3 in DNA: TGTGCCAGCAGCCCACTAGCGGGCGAGCAGTACTTC.

This chain links TRBV4-1 with TRBJ2-4; D is perhaps TRBD1 or TRBD2 (5 bases each). Deletions cut 2 bases from V and 6 bases from J, with 20 bases between. The CDR3 is made up of 17 amino acids. Germline lookup yields CDR1 MGHRA and CDR2 YSYEKL. The CDR3 sequence is CASSQQIFGARGNIQYF. The CDR3 DNA reads TGCGCCAGCAGCCAACAGATCTTCGGGGCTAGAGGAAACATTCAGTACTTC.

This clonotype was detected a few times. The V and J genes are TRBV5-1 and TRBJ1-1, with D unresolved. Per germline, CDR1 SGHRS and CDR2 YFSETQ. CDR3 size: 15 residues. V was trimmed by 1 base and J by 3 bases, leaving 13 bases between them. CDR3 nucleotide sequence: TGCGCCAGCAGCTTGTTCTCAACCCCGGACACTGAAGCTTTCTTT. Translation gives CASSLFSTPDTEAFF. Complete variable domain (other parts from reference TRBV5-1 and TRBJ1-1): KAGVTQTPRYLIKTRGQQVTLSCSPISGHRSVSWYQQTPGQGLQFLFEYFSETQRNKGNFPGRFSGRQFSNSRSEMNVSTLELGDSALYLCASSLFSTPDTEAFFGQGTRLTVV.

This clonotype was detected ten times or more. V gene TRBV6-1 combines with J gene TRBJ2-3; 7 positions match TRBD1. The CDR3 is 15 residues long. J was trimmed by 6 bases and V by 6 bases; bases with no gene match: 12. The germline V gene has CDR1 MNHNS and CDR2 SASEGT. CDR3 amino acids: CASRHDRAVGDTQYF. The CDR3 nucleotides are TGTGCCAGCAGGCATGACAGGGCCGTGGGGGATACGCAGTATTTT.

The sample holds a few counts of this clonotype. This rearrangement joins TRBV24-1 to TRBJ2-1, with no clear D. Germline V gene sequence: CDR1 KGHDR, CDR2 SFDVKD. Trimming took off 3 bases at V and 2 bases at J, with 13 bases between the two ends. CDR3 length: 16 amino acids. The CDR3 here is CATSDPLLAAYNEQFF. In DNA form, the CDR3 reads TGTGCCACCAGTGATCCATTGTTGGCTGCCTACAATGAGCAGTTCTTC.

DNA for the CDR3: TGCGCCAGCAGCGACCCCGGGACAGGGGCCGAGCAGTACTTC. This codes for CASSDPGTGAEQYF. The V and J genes are TRBV5-1 and TRBJ2-7; 10 bases agree with TRBD1. Trimming removed 4 bases from V and 6 bases from J; junction bases left unmatched: 7. The germline gives CDR1 SGHRS, CDR2 YFSETQ. The CDR3 has 14 amino acids.

This clonotype was observed many times. The rearrangement uses TRBV7-9 and TRBJ2-1; TRBD2 matches 10 bases. The V and J ends lost 0 bases and 7 bases, in that order; junction bases with no gene match: 9. In germline, CDR1 is SEHNR, CDR2 FQNEAQ (reference sequence). CDR3 size: 17 residues. The CDR3 sequence is CASSLAALAGEGNEQFF. The DNA of the CDR3 is TGTGCCAGCAGCTTAGCAGCGCTAGCGGGAGAAGGGAATGAGCAGTTCTTC.

This clonotype was counted many times. The rearrangement uses TRBV29-1 and TRBJ2-7; 10 nucleotides line up with TRBD2. Germline V gene lookup returns CDR1 SQVTM and CDR2 ANQGSEA. This CDR3 contains 13 residues. Trimming took 4 bases from V and 4 from J; bases not matched to a gene: 4. The CDR3 DNA is TGCAGCGTTGTCGCTAGCGGGAGTTACGAGCAGTACTTC. It translates to CSVVASGSYEQYF.

CDR3 sequence: CASSWRTSGSMATGNYEQYF. DNA of the CDR3: TGCGCCAGCAGCTGGAGGACTAGCGGGAGTATGGCTACGGGGAACTACGAGCAGTACTTC. This chain connects TRBV5-1 to TRBJ2-7, with 13 nucleotides matching TRBD2. Germline CDR1 is SGHRS and CDR2 is YFSETQ. This CDR3 comprises 20 residues. The J segment lost 3 bases and the V segment lost 3 bases, leaving 18 bases of the junction unmatched.

The genes are TRBV7-8 and TRBJ1-5, with D maybe TRBD1 (5 bases). Germline V gene sequence: CDR1 SGHVS, CDR2 FQNEAQ. The ends were cut back, 1 base at V and 3 bases at J, with 13 bases in the middle. This CDR3 region has 16 residues. CDR3 sequence: CASSLEGRVNNQPQHF. As DNA, the CDR3 is TGTGCCAGCAGCTTAGAAGGCAGGGTGAACAATCAGCCCCAGCATTTT.

The rearrangement links TRBV12-3 or TRBV12-4 to TRBJ2-3, with D unclear. Between the trimmed V and J ends, which lost 7 bases and 2 bases, there was a span of 13 bases. This CDR3 is 14 amino acids long. The CDR3 sequence is CASTKTLVTDTQYF. The CDR3 DNA is TGTGCCAGCACCAAGACTTTGGTCACAGATACGCAGTATTTT.

The chain carries TRBV3-1 and TRBJ2-2, with 13 nucleotides matching TRBD2. Trimming removed 11 bases from V and 4 bases from J; junction bases left unmatched: 16. CDR3 length equals 18 residues. The germline V gene has CDR1 LGHDT and CDR2 YNNKEL (reference sequence). The CDR3 sequence: CACCIPGTSGIGTGELFF. The CDR3 nucleotides are TGTGCCTGCTGCATTCCCGGGACTAGCGGGATTGGCACCGGGGAGCTGTTTTTT.

This clonotype was observed at least ten times. This sequence joins TRBV12-3 or TRBV12-4 and TRBJ1-5; 7 positions agree with TRBD1. V dropped 7 bases and J dropped 4; count of bases not matched to a gene: 7. CDR3 length: 14 amino acids. The CDR3 loop is CASTEHRGNQPQHF. The CDR3, as DNA: TGTGCCAGCACCGAACACAGGGGAAATCAGCCCCAGCATTTT.

This clonotype was detected a few times. The CDR3 DNA sequence: TGTGCCAGCAGGGACAGGGCCTCTGGAAACACCATATATTTT. It specifies CASRDRASGNTIYF. The V gene is TRBV2, the J gene TRBJ1-3; 8 bases fit TRBD1. There are 14 residues in the CDR3. CDR1 and CDR2 from the germline V gene are SNHLY and FYNNEI. The V and J ends lost 6 bases and 0 bases, in that order; junction bases with no gene match: 1.

The chain is built from TRBV18 and TRBJ1-5; tentative D call: TRBD1 (6 bases). Germline CDR1 and CDR2: KGHSH and LQKENI. This CDR3 is 17 amino acids long. V lost 5 bases, J lost 0 bases, and 17 bases lay in between. CDR3 nucleotides: TGTGCCAGCTCATTACAGGGAAGCGGTTATAGCAATCAGCCCCAGCATTTT. Translated, it gives CASSLQGSGYSNQPQHF.

This clonotype occurred a few times. The CDR3 loop reads CASSLGATTHRGPLNEQFF. The DNA for the CDR3 is TGCGCCAGCAGCTTGGGGGCGACGACCCACAGGGGGCCCCTCAATGAGCAGTTCTTC. V usage is TRBV5-1 and J usage is TRBJ2-1, with 9 positions matching TRBD1. Germline assignment: CDR1 SGHRS and CDR2 YFSETQ. V shed 0 bases, J shed 6 bases, and the junction held 16 bases outside the gene matches. The CDR3 has 19 amino acids. The full variable domain, with the rest looked up from reference TRBV5-1 and TRBJ2-1, is KAGVTQTPRYLIKTRGQQVTLSCSPISGHRSVSWYQQTPGQGLQFLFEYFSETQRNKGNFPGRFSGRQFSNSRSEMNVSTLELGDSALYLCASSLGATTHRGPLNEQFFGPGTRLTVL.

This clonotype has only a few counts. The CDR3 coding sequence is TGTGCCAGTAGTATACGGGACAGCAACTACGAGCAGTACTTC. It is translated as CASSIRDSNYEQYF. The chain links TRBV19 to TRBJ2-7; 7 bases map to TRBD1. Germline CDR1 LNHDA, CDR2 SQIVND (reference sequence). The CDR3 sequence is 14 residues long. V was pared by 2 bases and J by 3 bases, with 4 bases of the junction left unmatched.

The chain is built from TRBV20-1 and TRBJ2-6; TRBD1 agrees at 9 bases. Per the germline V gene, CDR1 is DFQATT and CDR2 is SNEGSKA (reference sequence). V shed 4 bases, J shed 2 bases, and the junction held 6 bases outside the gene matches. The CDR3 loop spans 16 amino acids. The DNA for the CDR3 is TGCAGTGCTACCGGGACAGGGAGGACTGGGGCCAACGTCCTGACTTTC. The encoded protein is CSATGTGRTGANVLTF.

The rearrangement links TRBV12-3 or TRBV12-4 to TRBJ2-1, with 12 bases identical to TRBD2. The CDR3 totals 15 residues. V gave up 6 bases and J gave up 8 bases; unmatched junction bases: 8. The CDR3 region is CASSFGLAGRDEQFF. The CDR3 DNA sequence: TGTGCCAGCAGCTTCGGACTAGCGGGACGGGATGAGCAGTTCTTC.

In this sample, this clonotype turned up many times. The junction does not match germline at one end; this may be a read error. The V call is TRBV7-2, the J call TRBJ1-1; maybe TRBD1 (5 bases). CDR1 SGHTA and CDR2 FQGNSA come from the germline V gene. This CDR3 is 14 amino acids long. CDR3 in DNA: TGTGCCAGCAGTTTAGGACGGGGGGGCACTGAAGCTTTCTTT. It specifies CASSLGRGGTEAFF.

This chain links TRBV7-8 with TRBJ2-3; D is perhaps TRBD2 (5 bases). CDR1 and CDR2 (germline): SGHVS, FQNEAQ. This CDR3 has 13 residues. Deletions cut 5 bases from V and 8 bases from J, with 14 bases between. The CDR3, as DNA: TGTGCCAGCAGCCTCGGAGGAGTGGCTACGCAGTATTTT. It is translated as CASSLGGVATQYF. Based on the CDR3 plus reference TRBV7-8 and TRBJ2-3, the full variable domain is GAGVSQSPRYKVAKRGQDVALRCDPISGHVSLFWYQQALGQGPEFLTYFQNEAQLDKSGLPSDRFFAERPEGSVSTLKIQRTQQEDSAVYLCASSLGGVATQYFGPGTRLTVL.